This T cell receptor beta chain was retrieved from a study of Graves' ophthalmopathy and Graves' hyperthyroidism. Whole-study findings and limits: Blood also contained most of the expanded thyroid clonotypes above 0.001 frequency. Built on 13 signatures, a model told ophthalmopathy apart from stable hyperthyroidism with almost 90% sensitivity and 70% to 82% specificity.

Beta-chain TCR CDR3 regions were amplified from RNA transcripts. The first round was an RT-PCR with HTBI primers, and the second round was a multiplex PCR. TCRdb ran MiXCR on the multiplex PCR reads and lists one entry per CDR3 protein. Of approximately 640,000 distinct CDR3 sequences listed, roughly 41% are singletons. There are a few counts of this clonotype. Its antigen is unidentified. The trim removed 5 bases at V and 3 bases at J, leaving 2 bases unmatched. This CDR3 comprises 14 residues. Germline CDR1 reads LGHDT; CDR2 reads YNNKEL (reference sequence). Sequenced sample: peripheral blood. The chain links TRBV3-1 to TRBJ2-5, with 11 bases matching TRBD1. This receptor was taken from an adult man with Graves' ophthalmopathy. The DNA of the CDR3 is TGTGCCAGCAGCGTGGGACAGGGGGAAGAGACCCAGTACTTC. This codes for CASSVGQGEETQYF.